What follows is one TCR beta chain and its context. The sample originates from a study of blood T cell repertoires in COVID-19. About the study: Researchers got acute and convalescent COVID-19 samples from the United States, Italy and Spain. The cDNA or gDNA used as material had been derived from T cells, B-cell-depleted T cells, or PBMCs.

Per the study methods: Estimates of nucleated cell counts were drawn from the amplification of reference gene primers. Only in-frame clones appear in the TCRdb table, and some are missing; sequencing was by immunoSEQ multiplex PCR. V and J calls and clone size are given by that table; D and trimming were obtained from the DNA. The table has 140,000 to 150,000 clones, about 87% seen once. V lost 2 bases, J lost 1 base, and 3 bases stayed unmatched. Germline V lookup: CDR1 MNHEY, CDR2 SMNVEV (reference sequence). This CDR3 region has 15 residues. This receptor was obtained from a man aged 55 to 70 with active or convalescent COVID-19. Material for sequencing was peripheral blood. This chain joins TRBV27 and TRBJ2-7; 9 nucleotides match TRBD1. CDR3 DNA sequence: TGTGCCAGCAGTTTAAAACAGGGGGCTTCCTACGAGCAGTACTTC. Translated, it gives CASSLKQGASYEQYF.